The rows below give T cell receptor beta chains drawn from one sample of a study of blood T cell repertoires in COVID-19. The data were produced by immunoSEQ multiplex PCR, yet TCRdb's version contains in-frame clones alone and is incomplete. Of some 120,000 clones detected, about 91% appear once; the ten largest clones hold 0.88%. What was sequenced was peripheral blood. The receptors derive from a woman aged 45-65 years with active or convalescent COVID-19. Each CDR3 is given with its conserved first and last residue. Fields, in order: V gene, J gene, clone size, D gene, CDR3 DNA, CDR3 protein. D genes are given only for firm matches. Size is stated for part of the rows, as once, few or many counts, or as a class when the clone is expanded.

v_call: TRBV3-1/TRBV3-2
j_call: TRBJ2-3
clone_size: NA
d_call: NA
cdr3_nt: TGTGCCAGCAGTCGCACCAGGGACTTCTTAGTGGATACGCAGTATTTT
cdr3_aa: CASSRTRDFLVDTQYF

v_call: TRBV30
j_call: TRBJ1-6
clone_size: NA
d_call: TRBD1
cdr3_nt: TGTGCCTGGAGACCTTTCGGGACAGGGGATAATTCACCCCTCCACTTT
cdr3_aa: CAWRPFGTGDNSPLHF

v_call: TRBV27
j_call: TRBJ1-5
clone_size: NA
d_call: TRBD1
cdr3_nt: TGTGCCAGCAGTTTATTAGGGGGACAGGGTCAGCCCCAGCATTTT
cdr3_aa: CASSLLGGQGQPQHF

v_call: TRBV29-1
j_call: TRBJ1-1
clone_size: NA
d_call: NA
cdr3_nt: TGCAGCGTTGGTATCAGGGGTGGTAACACTGAAGCTTTCTTT
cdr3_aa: CSVGIRGGNTEAFF

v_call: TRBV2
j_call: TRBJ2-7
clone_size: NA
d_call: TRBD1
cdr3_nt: TGTGCCAGCAGGTCAGTCAGGGGGCTAAACGAGCAGTACTTC
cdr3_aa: CASRSVRGLNEQYF

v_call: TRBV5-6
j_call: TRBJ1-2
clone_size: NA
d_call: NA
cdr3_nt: TGTGCCAGCAGCTTGGTCAGGCAAACTGCTAATGGCTACACCTTC
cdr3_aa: CASSLVRQTANGYTF

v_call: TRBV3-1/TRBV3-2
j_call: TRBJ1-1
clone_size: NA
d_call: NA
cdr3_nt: TGTGCCAGCAGCCTGAGAACTGAAGCTTTCTTT
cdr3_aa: CASSLRTEAFF

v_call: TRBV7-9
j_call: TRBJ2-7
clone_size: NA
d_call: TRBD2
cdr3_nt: TGTGCCAGCAGCGCGGGGGGGTCATCCTACGAGCAGTACTTC
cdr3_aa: CASSAGGSSYEQYF

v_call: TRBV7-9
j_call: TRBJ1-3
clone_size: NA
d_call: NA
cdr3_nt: TGTGCCAGCAGCCCATCGGGACACGGAAACACCATATATTTT
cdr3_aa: CASSPSGHGNTIYF

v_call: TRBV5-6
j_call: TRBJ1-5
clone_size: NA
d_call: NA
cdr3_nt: TGTGCCAGCAGCTTGCACGGGAGTCAGCCCCAGCATTTT
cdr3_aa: CASSLHGSQPQHF

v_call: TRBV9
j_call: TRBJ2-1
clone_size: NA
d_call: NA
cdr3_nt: TGTGCCAGCAGCGGAGGAGTCGTCCCAGACAATGAGCAGTTCTTC
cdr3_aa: CASSGGVVPDNEQFF

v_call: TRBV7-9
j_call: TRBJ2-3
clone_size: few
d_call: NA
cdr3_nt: TGTGCCAGCAGCGGAGGGGCAGGGGACAGAGATACGCAGTATTTT
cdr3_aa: CASSGGAGDRDTQYF

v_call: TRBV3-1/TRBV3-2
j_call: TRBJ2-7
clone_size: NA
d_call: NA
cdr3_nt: TGTGCCAGCAGCCAACTTGGCCTCTACGAGCAGTACTTC
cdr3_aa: CASSQLGLYEQYF

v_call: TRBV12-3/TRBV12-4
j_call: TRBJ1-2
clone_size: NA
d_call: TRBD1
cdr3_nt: TGTGCCAGCAGTCAACAGGGGATCTATGGCTACACCTTC
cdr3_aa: CASSQQGIYGYTF

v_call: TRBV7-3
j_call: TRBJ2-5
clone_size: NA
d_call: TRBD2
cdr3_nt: TGTGCCAGCAGCTTAATAGCGGGAGGGCAAGAGACCCAGTACTTC
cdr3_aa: CASSLIAGGQETQYF

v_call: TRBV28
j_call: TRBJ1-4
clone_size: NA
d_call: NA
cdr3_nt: TGTGCCAGCAGTAGGACAGCTCGGGGGGGTGAAAAACTGTTTTTT
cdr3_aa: CASSRTARGGEKLFF

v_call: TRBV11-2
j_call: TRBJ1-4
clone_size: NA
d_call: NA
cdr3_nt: TGTGCCAGCAGCTTAGATCCGGGGGAAAAACTGTTTTTT
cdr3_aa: CASSLDPGEKLFF

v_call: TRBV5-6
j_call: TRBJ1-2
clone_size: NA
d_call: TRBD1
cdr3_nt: TGTGCCAGCAGCTTGAGGACAGGGGATGGCTACACCTTC
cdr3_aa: CASSLRTGDGYTF

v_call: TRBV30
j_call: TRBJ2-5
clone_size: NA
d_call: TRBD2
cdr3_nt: TGTGCCTGGAGTTTCCCCCGGACTAGCGGGAGGGGCGGCCAGTACTTC
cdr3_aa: CAWSFPRTSGRGGQYF

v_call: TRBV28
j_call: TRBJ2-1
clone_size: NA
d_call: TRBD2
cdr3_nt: TGTGCCAGCAGTCCCACCGGGCTAGCGGGACTCTACAATGAGCAGTTCTTC
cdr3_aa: CASSPTGLAGLYNEQFF

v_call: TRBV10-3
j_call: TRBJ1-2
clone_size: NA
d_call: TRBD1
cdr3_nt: TGTGCCATCAGTGACCCTGACAGGGGTTATGGCTACACCTTC
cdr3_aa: CAISDPDRGYGYTF

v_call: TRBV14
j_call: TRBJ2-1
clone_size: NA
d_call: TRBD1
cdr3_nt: TGTGCCAGCAGCCAATGGCAGGGGGCCTTTGGCGATGAGCAGTTCTTC
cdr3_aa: CASSQWQGAFGDEQFF

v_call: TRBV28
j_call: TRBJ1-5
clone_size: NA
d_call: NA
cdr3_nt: TGTGCCAGCCCCCCTGACAGGAAAGACTATAGCAATCAGCCCCAGCATTTT
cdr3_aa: CASPPDRKDYSNQPQHF

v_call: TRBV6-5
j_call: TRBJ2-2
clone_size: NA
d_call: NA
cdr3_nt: TGTGCCAGCAGACGGGGGATCGGGGAGCTGTTTTTT
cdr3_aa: CASRRGIGELFF

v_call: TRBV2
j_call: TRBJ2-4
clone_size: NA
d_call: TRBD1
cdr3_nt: TGTGCCAGCAGCTTGGACAGGGGCGTTTCGTACTTC
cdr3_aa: CASSLDRGVSYF

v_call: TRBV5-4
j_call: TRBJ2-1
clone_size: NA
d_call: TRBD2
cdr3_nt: TGTGCCAGCAGCTCGGGGACTAGCGGGAGTCGGAATGAGCAGTTCTTC
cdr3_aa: CASSSGTSGSRNEQFF

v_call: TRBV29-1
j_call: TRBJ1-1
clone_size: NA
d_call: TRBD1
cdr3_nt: TGCAGCGTACGGACAGGGGGTGAAGCTTTCTTT
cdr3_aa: CSVRTGGEAFF